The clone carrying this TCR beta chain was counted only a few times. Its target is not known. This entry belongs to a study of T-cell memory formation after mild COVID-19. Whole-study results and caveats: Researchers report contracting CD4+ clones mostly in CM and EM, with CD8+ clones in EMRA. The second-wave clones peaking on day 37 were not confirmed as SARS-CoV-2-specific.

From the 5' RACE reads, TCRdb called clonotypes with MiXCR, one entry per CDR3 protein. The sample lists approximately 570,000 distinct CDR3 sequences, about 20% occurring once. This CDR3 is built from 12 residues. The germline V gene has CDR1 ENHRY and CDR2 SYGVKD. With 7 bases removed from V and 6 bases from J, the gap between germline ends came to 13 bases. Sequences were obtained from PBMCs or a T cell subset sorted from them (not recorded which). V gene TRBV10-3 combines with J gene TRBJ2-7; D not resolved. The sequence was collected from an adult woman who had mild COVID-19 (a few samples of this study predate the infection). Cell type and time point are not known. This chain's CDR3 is CAINGPSGEQYF. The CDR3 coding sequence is TGTGCCATCAATGGGCCTTCCGGCGAGCAGTACTTC.